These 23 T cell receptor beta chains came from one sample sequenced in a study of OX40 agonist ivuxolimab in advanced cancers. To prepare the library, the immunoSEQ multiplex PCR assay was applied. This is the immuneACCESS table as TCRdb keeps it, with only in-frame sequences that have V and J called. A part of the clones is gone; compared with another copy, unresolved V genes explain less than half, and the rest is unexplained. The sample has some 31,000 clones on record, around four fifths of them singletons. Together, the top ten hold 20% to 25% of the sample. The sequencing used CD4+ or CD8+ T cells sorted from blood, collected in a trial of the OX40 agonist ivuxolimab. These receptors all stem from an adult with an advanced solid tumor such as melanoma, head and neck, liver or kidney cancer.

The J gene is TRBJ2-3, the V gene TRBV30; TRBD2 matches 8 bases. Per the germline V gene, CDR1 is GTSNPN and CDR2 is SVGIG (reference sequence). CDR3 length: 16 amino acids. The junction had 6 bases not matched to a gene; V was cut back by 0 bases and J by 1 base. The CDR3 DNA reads TGTGCCTGGAGTGTACCTCGGACTAGCCGCACAGATACGCAGTATTTT. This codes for CAWSVPRTSRTDTQYF.

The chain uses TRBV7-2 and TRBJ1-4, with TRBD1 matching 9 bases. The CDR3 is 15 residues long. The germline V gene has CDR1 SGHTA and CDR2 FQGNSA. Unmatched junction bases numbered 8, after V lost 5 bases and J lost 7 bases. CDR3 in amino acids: CASSQDGTGREKLFF. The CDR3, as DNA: TGTGCCAGCAGCCAAGATGGGACAGGGCGTGAAAAACTGTTTTTT.

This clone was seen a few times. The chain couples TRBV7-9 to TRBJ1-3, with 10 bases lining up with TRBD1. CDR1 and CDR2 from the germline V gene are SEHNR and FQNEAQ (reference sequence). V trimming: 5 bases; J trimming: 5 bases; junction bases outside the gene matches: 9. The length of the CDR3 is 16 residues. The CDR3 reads CASSIPRTGGRNTIYF. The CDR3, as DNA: TGTGCCAGCAGCATACCAAGGACAGGGGGAAGAAACACCATATATTTT.

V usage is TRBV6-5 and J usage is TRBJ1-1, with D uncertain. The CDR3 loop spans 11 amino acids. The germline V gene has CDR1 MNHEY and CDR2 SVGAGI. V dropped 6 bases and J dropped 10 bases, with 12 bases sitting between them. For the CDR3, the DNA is TGTGCCAGCAGCCCCTCGGTCGTAGCTTTCTTT. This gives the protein CASSPSVVAFF.

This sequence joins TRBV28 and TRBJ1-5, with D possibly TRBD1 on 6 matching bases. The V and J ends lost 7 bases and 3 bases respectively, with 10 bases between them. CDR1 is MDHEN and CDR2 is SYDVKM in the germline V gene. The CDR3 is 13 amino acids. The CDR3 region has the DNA TGTGCCAGCAAGGGGGATAACAATCAGCCCCAGCATTTT. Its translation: CASKGDNNQPQHF.

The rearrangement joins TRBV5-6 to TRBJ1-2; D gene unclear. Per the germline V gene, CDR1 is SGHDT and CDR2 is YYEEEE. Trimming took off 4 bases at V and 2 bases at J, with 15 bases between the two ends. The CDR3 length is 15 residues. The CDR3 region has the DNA TGTGCCAGCAGCCTCATCTCGACCGCGAACTATGGCTACACCTTC. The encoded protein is CASSLISTANYGYTF.

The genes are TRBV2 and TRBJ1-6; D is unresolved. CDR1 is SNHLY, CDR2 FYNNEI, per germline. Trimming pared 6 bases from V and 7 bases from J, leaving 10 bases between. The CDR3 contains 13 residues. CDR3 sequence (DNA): TGTGCCAGCAGCCGGGGTGAGAATTCACCCCTCCACTTT. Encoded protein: CASSRGENSPLHF.

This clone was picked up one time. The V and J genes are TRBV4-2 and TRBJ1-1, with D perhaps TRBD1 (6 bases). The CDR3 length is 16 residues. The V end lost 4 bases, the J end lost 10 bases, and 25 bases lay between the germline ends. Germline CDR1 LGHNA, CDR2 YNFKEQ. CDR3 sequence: CASSRDAGGYGAGAFF. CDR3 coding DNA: TGTGCCAGCAGCCGAGACGCGGGGGGCTACGGGGCAGGAGCTTTCTTT.

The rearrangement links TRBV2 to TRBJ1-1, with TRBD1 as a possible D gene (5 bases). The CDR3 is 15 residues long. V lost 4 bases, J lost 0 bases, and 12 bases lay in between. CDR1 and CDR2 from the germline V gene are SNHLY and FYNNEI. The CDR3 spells CASSGDPAMNTEAFF. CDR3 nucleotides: TGTGCCAGCAGTGGGGACCCGGCAATGAACACTGAAGCTTTCTTT.

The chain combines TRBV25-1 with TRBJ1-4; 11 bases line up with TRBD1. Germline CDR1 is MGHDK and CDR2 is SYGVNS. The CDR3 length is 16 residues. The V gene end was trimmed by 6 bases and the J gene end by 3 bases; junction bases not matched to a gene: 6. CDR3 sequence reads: CASRPGTGGANEKLFF. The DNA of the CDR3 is TGTGCCAGCAGGCCCGGGACAGGGGGTGCTAATGAAAAACTGTTTTTT.

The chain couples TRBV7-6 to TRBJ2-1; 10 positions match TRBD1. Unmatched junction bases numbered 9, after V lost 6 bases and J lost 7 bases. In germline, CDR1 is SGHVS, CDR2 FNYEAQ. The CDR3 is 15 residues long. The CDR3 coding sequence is TGTGCCAGCAGACCCGGGACAGGGGCTTCTAATGAGCAGTTCTTC. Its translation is CASRPGTGASNEQFF.

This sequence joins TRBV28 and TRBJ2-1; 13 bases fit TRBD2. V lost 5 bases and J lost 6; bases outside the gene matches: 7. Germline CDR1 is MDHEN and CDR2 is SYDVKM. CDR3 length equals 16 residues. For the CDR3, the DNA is TGTGCCAGCAGTATCGTACTAGCGGGGGGGCGCAATGAGCAGTTCTTC. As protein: CASSIVLAGGRNEQFF.

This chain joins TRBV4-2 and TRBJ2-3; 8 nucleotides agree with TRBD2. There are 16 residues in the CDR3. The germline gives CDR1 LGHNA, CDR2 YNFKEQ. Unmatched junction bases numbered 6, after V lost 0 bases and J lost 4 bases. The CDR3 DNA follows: TGTGCCAGCAGCCAAGATGTCGGGGGGGTTTCAGATACGCAGTATTTT. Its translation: CASSQDVGGVSDTQYF.

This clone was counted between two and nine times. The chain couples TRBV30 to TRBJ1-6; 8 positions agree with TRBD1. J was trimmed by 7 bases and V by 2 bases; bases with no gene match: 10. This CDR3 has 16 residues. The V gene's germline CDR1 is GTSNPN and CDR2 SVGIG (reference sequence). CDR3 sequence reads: CAWSPSRGTGNSPLHF. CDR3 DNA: TGTGCCTGGAGTCCCTCAAGGGGGACAGGAAATTCACCCCTCCACTTT. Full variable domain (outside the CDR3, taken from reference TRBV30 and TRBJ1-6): SQTIHQWPATLVQPVGSPLSLECTVEGTSNPNLYWYRQAAGRGLQLLFYSVGIGQISSEVPQNLSASRPQDRQFILSSKKLLLSDSGFYLCAWSPSRGTGNSPLHFGNGTRLTVT.

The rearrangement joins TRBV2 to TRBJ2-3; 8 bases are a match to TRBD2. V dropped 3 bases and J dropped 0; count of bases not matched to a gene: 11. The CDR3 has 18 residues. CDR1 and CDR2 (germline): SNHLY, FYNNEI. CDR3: CASSDSFGSGISTDTQYF. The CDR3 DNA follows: TGTGCCAGCAGTGATTCCTTTGGTAGCGGGATTAGCACAGATACGCAGTATTTT.

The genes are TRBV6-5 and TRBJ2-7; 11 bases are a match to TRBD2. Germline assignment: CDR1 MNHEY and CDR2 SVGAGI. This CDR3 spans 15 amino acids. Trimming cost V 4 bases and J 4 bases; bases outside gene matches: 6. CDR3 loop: CASSLTSGVGYEQYF. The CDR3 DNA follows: TGTGCCAGCAGTTTGACTAGCGGGGTTGGTTACGAGCAGTACTTC.

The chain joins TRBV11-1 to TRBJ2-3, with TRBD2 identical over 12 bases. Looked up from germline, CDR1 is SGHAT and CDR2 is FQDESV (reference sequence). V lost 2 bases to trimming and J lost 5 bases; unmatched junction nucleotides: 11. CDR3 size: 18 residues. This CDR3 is CASSLLGLAGGPQDTQYF. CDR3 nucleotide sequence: TGTGCCAGCAGCTTACTCGGGCTAGCGGGGGGGCCTCAAGATACGCAGTATTTT. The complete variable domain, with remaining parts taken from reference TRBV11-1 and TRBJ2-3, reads EAEVAQSPRYKITEKSQAVAFWCDPISGHATLYWYRQILGQGPELLVQFQDESVVDDSQLPKDRFSAERLKGVDSTLKIQPAELGDSAMYLCASSLLGLAGGPQDTQYFGPGTRLTVL.

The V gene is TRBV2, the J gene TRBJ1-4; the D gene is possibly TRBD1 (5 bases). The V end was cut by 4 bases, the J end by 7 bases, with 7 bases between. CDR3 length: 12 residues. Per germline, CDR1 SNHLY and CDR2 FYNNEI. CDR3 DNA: TGTGCCAGCAGTGGGGGCTTTGAAAAACTGTTTTTT. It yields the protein CASSGGFEKLFF.

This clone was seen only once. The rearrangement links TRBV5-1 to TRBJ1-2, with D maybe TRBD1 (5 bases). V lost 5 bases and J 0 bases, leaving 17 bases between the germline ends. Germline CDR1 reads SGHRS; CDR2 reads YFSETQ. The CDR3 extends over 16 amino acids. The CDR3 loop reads CASRLGAQRTNYGYTF. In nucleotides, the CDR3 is TGCGCCAGCAGGCTCGGGGCGCAGCGAACTAACTATGGCTACACCTTC.

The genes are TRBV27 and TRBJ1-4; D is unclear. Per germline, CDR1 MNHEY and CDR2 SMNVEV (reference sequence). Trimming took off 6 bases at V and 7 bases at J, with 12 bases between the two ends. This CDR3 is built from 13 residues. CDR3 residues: CASRFHLSEKLFF. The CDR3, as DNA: TGTGCCAGCAGGTTTCACTTAAGTGAAAAACTGTTTTTT. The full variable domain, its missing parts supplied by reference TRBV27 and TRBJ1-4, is EAQVTQNPRYLITVTGKKLTVTCSQNMNHEYMSWYRQDPGLGLRQIYYSMNVEVTDKGDVPEGYKVSRKEKRNFPLILESPSPNQTSLYFCASRFHLSEKLFFGSGTQLSVL.

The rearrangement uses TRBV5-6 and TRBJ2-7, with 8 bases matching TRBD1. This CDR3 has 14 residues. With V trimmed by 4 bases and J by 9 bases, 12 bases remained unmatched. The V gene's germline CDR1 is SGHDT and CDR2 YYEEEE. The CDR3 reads CASSKGQGQIRQYF. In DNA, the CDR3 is TGTGCCAGCAGCAAAGGACAGGGTCAAATTAGGCAGTACTTC.

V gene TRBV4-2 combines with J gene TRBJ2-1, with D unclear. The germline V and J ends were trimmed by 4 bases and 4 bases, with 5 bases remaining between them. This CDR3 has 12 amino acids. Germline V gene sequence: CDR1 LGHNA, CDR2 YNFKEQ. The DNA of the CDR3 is TGTGCCAGCAGCCCCAGTTACAATGAGCAGTTCTTC. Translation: CASSPSYNEQFF.

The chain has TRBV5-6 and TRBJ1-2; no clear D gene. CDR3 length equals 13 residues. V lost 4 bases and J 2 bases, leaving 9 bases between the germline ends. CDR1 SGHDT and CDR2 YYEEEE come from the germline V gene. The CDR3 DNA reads TGTGCCAGCAGCCCAACAAGAAACTATGGCTACACCTTC. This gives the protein CASSPTRNYGYTF.